This T cell receptor beta chain was observed in a study of blood T cell repertoires in COVID-19. Clones were sequenced by immunoSEQ multiplex PCR, and TCRdb holds only the in-frame ones, with some missing. The sample includes 200,000 to 250,000 clones, 84% seen only once; the top ten take 1.4%. The CDR3 totals 15 residues. V lost 4 bases to trimming and J lost 6 bases; unmatched junction nucleotides: 10. The germline V gene encodes CDR1 SGDLS and CDR2 YYNGEE. The chain joins TRBV9 to TRBJ2-1; TRBD1 matches at 7 bases. This receptor was identified in a woman aged 40 to 50 who had recovered from COVID-19. The sequencing input was peripheral blood. CDR3 sequence (DNA): TGTGCCAGCAGCCTCACAGGGGACCCTCGCAATGAGCAGTTCTTC. It encodes CASSLTGDPRNEQFF.